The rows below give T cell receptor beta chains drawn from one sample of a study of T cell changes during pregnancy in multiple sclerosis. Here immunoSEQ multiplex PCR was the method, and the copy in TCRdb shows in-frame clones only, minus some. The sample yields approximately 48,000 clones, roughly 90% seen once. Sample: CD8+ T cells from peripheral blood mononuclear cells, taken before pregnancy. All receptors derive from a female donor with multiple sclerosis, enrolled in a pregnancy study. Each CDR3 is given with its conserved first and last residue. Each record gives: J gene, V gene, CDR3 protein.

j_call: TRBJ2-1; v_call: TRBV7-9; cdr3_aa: CASSPRQESSYNEQFF
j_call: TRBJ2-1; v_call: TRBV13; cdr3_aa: CASSLHGGSYNEQFF
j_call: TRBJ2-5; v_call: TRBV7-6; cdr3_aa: CASSQGGPPQYF
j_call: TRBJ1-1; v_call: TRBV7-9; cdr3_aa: CASSPPNDRLAFF
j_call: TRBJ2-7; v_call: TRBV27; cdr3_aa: CASSSYGGQSFYEQYF
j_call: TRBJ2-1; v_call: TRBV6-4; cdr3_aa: CASSPRGGANNEQFF
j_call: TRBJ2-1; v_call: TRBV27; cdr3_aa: CASSSSGGTIYNEQFF
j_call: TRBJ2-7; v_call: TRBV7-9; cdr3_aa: CASSSTSYEQYF
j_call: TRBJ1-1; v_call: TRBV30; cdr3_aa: CAWSITENTEAFF
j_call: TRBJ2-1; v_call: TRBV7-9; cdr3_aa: CASSSVAGGYNEQFF
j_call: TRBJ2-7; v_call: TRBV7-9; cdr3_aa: CASSSDSSYEQYF
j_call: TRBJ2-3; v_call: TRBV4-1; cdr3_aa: CASSQGQPNTQYF
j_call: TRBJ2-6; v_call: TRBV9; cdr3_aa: CASSHTSSGANVLTF
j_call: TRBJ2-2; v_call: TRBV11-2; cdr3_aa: CASSLDPTLSNTGELFF
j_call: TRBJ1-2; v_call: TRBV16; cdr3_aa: CASSQPPITSGYTF
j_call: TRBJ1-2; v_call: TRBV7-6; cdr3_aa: CASSPGGSYGYTF
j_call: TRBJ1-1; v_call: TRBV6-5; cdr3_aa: CASSEATGGTEAFF
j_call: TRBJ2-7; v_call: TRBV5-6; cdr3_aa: CASSLEGARYYEQYF
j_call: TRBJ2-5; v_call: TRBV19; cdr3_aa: CASSIPDAGRETQYF
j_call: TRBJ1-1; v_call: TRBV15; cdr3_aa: CATLDRANTEAFF
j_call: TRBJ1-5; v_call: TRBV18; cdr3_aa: CASSPGAAPVGQPQHF
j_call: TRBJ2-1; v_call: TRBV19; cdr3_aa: CASSMGQLNNEQFF
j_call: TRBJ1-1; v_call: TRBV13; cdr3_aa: CASSLAGGGNTEAFF
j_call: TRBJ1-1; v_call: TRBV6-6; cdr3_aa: CASSFSGPEAFF
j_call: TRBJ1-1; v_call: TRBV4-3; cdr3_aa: CASSQLQGMNTEAFF
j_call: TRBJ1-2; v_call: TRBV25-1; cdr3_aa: CASSPTGAGYPNYGYTF
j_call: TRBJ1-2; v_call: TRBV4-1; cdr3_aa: CASSQIGTDDSGYTF
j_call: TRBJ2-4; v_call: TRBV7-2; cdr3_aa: CASSLAGGGNIQYF
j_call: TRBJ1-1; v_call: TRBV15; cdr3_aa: CATSSHTEAFF
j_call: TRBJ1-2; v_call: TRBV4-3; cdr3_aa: CASSRKGQGASGYTF
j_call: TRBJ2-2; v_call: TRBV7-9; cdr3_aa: CANLRHTGELFF
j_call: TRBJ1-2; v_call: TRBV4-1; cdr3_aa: CASSPTGSEGYTF
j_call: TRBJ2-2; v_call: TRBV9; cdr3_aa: CASSVARGGSGELFF
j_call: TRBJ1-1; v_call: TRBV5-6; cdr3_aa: CASSSYSTEAFF
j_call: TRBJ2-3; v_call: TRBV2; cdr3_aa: CAKDSHSSDTQYF
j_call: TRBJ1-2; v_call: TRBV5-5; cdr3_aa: CASSLRTGEDYGYTF
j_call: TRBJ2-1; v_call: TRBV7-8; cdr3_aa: CASTQGIPGDRVLNEQFF
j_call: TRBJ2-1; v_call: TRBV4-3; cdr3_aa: CASSQSSGGNNEQFF
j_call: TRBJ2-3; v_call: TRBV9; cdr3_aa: CASSGGDSDTQYF
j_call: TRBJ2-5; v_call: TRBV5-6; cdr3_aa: CASSLEGLAGTLGQETQYF
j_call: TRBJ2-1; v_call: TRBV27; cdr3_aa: CASSSGPYNEQFF
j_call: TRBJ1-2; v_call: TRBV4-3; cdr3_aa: CASSPRFVGRAEIYGYTF
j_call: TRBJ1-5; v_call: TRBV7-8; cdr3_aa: CASSSALDRESQPQHF
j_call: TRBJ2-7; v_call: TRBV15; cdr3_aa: CATSGKIDSYEQYF
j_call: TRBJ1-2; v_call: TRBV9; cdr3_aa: CASSVEVGQGTLNYGYTF
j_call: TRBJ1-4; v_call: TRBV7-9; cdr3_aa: CASSFTGNEKLFF
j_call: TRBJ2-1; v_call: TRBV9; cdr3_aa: CASSVGRGSYNEQFF
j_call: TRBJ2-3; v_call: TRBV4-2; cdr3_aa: CASSLPPGGGTDTQYF
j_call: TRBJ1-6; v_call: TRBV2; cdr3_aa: CASSEASVWGTGLSPLHF
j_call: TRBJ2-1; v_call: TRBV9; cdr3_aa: CASSGSGGSVHNEQFF
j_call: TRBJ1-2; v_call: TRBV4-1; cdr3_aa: CASSPGAGYTF
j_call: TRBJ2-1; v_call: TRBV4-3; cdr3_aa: CASSQDPQAGVYNEQFF
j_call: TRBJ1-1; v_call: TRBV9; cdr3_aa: CASSPPIEVEAFF
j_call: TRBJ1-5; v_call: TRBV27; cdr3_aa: CASSWGGNQPQHF
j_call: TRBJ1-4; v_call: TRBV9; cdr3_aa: CASSVGGGLEKLFF
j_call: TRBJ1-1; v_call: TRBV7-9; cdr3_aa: CASSLGDKGTGDTEAFF
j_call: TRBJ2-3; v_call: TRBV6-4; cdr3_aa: CASSVQAGGPPDTQYF
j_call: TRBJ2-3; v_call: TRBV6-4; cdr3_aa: CASRDRGQDTQYF
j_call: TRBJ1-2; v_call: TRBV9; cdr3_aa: CASSAWTGGVGYTF
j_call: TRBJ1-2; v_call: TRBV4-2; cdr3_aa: CASSQDFTAAGYTF